This T cell receptor (beta chain) was retrieved from a study of T cells in Graves' hyperthyroidism and ophthalmopathy. Regions amplified from RNA transcripts were the TCR beta CDR3 regions. Researchers ran a first-round RT-PCR on the TCR CDR3 using the HTBI primer set. TCRdb re-called the multiplex PCR reads with MiXCR, one entry per CDR3 protein. The repertoire holds some 700,000 distinct CDR3 sequences, with 17% as singletons. The TCR was taken from a man in his forties or fifties with Graves' hyperthyroidism. Sequenced sample: blood.

CDR3 protein: CSARDGRHTEAFF. For the CDR3, the DNA is TGCAGTGCTAGAGATGGGAGGCACACTGAAGCTTTCTTT. The chain recombines TRBV20-1 with TRBJ1-1, with D uncertain. From germline, CDR1 is DFQATT and CDR2 SNEGSKA (reference sequence). V was pared by 0 bases and J by 3 bases, with 8 bases between. The CDR3 covers 13 residues.